Listed below are T cell receptor beta chains from one sample, sequenced in a study of T cell responses to AZD1222 COVID-19 vaccine. Method: immunoSEQ multiplex PCR; TCRdb's copy keeps in-frame clones and lacks some. Here the sample spans over 110,000 clones, more than 85% being singletons. The starting material was peripheral blood, obtained on day 0 of AZD1222 vaccination. These receptors were obtained from an adult in good health. The CDR3 runs from the conserved cysteine through the conserved F or W. The order of the fields is V gene, D gene, J gene, clone size, CDR3 DNA, CDR3 protein. A D gene is named only where the DNA matches it firmly. Not all rows give a size; the values are once, few, many and, for expanded clones, a class.

TRBV7-8	-	TRBJ1-4	-	TGTGCCAGCAGCTTAGTGAGGGACGCAACTAATGAAAAACTGTTTTTT	CASSLVRDATNEKLFF
TRBV5-6	-	TRBJ2-3	-	TGTGCCAGCAGCTATACAGGTTCTAGGAGCACAGATACGCAGTATTTT	CASSYTGSRSTDTQYF
TRBV25-1	-	TRBJ1-4	-	TGTGCCAGCAGTGAATGGGGGGGTCGGCATGAAAAACTGTTTTTT	CASSEWGGRHEKLFF
TRBV9	-	TRBJ2-1	-	TGTGCCAGCAGCGTATATGGCGACGAGCAGTTCTTC	CASSVYGDEQFF
TRBV3-1/TRBV3-2	TRBD2	TRBJ2-5	once	TGTGCCAGCAGCCAAGGGATCGGGACTAGCGGGGAGACCCAGTACTTC	CASSQGIGTSGETQYF
TRBV11-3	-	TRBJ1-6	few	TGTGCCAGCAGCTCCCGTATTAACTCACCCCTCCACTTT	CASSSRINSPLHF
TRBV14	-	TRBJ2-1	once	TGTGCCAGCAGCCAAGTCACCCAGCCATACAATGAGCAGTTCTTC	CASSQVTQPYNEQFF
TRBV7-6	-	TRBJ1-2	-	TGTGCCAGCAGCCCGGGTGCTACAGCTAACTATGGCTACACCTTC	CASSPGATANYGYTF
TRBV2	TRBD1	TRBJ2-1	-	TGTGCCAGCAAGGTGACAGGGCCCCCCTACAATGAGCAGTTCTTC	CASKVTGPPYNEQFF
TRBV5-1	-	TRBJ2-3	-	TGCGCCAGCAGCCCCAACGGGGGCACAGATACGCAGTATTTT	CASSPNGGTDTQYF
TRBV29-1	-	TRBJ2-5	-	TGCAGCGTTGAAGACGGCAGGCCAGAGACCCAGTACTTC	CSVEDGRPETQYF